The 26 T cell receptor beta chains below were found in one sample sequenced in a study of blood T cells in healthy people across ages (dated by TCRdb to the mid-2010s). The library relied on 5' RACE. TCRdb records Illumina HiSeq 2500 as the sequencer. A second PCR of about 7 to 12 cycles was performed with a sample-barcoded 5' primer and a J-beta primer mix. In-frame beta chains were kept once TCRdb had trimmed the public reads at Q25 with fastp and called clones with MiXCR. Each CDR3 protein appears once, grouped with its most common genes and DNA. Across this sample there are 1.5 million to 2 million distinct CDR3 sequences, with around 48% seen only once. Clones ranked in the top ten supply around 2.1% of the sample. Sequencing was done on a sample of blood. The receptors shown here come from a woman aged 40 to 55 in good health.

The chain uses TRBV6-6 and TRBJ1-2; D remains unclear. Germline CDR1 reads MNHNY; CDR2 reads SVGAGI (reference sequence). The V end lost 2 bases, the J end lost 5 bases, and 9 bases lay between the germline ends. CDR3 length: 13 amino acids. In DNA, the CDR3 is TGTGCCAGCAGTTACGGGCAGCTATATGGCTACACCTTC. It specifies CASSYGQLYGYTF.

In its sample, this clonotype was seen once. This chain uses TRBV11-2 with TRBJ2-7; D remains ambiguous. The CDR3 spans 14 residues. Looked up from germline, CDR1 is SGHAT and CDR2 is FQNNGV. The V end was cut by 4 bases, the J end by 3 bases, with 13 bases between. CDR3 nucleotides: TGTGCCAGCAGCTACAAACCGGCAGGCTACGAGCAGTACTTC. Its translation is CASSYKPAGYEQYF.

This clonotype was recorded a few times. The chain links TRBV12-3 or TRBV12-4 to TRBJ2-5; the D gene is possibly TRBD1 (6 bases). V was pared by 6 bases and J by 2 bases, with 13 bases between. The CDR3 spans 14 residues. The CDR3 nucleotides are TGTGCCAGCAGGTTACACGGGACACAAGAGACCCAGTACTTC. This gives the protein CASRLHGTQETQYF.

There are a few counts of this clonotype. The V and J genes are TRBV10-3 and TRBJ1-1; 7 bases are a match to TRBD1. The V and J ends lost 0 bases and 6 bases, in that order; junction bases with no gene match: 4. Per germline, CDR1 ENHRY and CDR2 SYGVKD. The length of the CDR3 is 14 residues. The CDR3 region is CAISESTGVPEAFF. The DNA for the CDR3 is TGTGCCATCAGTGAGTCAACAGGGGTCCCTGAAGCTTTCTTT.

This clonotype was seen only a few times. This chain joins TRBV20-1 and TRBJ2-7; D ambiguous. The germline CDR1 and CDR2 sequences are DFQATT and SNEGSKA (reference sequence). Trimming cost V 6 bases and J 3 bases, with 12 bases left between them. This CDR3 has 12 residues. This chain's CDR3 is CSAREAYYEQYF. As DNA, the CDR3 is TGCAGTGCCCGAGAGGCCTACTACGAGCAGTACTTC.

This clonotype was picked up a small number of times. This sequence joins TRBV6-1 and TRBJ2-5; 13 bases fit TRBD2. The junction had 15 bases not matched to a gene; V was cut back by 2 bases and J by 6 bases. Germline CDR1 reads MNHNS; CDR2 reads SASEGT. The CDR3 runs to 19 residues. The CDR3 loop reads CASSEIVSSGLAGVKTQYF. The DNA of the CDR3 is TGTGCCAGCAGTGAAATTGTTTCATCCGGACTAGCGGGGGTTAAGACCCAGTACTTC.

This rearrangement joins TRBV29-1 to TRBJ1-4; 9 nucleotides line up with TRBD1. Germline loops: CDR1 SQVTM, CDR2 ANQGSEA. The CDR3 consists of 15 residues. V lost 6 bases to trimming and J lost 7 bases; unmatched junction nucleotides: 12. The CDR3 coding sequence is TGCAGCGTCCGGGAACCGGGACAGGGAGGTGAAAAACTGTTTTTT. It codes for CSVREPGQGGEKLFF.

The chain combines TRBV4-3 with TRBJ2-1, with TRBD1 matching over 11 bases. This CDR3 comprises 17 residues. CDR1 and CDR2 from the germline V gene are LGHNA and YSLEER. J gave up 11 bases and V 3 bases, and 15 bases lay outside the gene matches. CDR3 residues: CASSHLRGQGALGKQFF. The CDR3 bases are TGCGCCAGCAGCCATCTAAGAGGACAGGGGGCGCTTGGTAAGCAGTTCTTC.

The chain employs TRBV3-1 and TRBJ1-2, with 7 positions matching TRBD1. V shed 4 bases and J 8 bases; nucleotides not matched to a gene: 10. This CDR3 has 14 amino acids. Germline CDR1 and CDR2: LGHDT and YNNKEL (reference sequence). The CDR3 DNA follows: TGTGCCAGCAGCCTCCTCGAGGGGGCGGGGGGCTACACCTTC. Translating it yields CASSLLEGAGGYTF.

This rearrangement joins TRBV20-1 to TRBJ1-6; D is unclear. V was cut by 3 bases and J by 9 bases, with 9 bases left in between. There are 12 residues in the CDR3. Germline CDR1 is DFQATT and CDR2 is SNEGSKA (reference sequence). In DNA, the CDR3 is TGCAGTGCTAGCGTTACGTCTTCACCCCTCCACTTT. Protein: CSASVTSSPLHF.

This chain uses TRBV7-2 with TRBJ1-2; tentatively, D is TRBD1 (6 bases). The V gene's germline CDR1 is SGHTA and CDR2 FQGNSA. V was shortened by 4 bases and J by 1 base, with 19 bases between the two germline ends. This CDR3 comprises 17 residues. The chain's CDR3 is CASSYFRQAHLNYGYTF. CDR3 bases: TGTGCCAGCAGCTATTTTAGACAGGCCCACCTTAACTATGGCTACACCTTC.

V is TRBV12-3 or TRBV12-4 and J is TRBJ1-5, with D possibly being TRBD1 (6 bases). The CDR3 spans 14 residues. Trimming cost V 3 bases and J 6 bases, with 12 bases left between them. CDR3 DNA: TGTGCCAGCAGTTTGGTAGGGGGTCCTCAGCCCCAGCATTTT. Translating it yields CASSLVGGPQPQHF.

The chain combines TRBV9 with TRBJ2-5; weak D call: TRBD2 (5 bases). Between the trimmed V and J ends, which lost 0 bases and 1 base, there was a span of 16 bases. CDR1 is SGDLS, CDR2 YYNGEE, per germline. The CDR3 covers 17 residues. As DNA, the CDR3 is TGTGCCAGCAGCGTAGGAGCGTCTCGAGGAGGCCAAGAGACCCAGTACTTC. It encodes CASSVGASRGGQETQYF.

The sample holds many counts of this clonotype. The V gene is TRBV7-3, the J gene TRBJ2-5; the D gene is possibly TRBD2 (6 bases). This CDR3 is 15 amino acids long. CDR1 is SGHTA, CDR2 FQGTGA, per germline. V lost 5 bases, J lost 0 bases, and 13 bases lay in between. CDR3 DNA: TGTGCCAGCAGCCCCCCGGGACTGTACCAAGAGACCCAGTACTTC. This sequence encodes CASSPPGLYQETQYF. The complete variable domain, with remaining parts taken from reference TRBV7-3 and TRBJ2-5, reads GAGVSQTPSNKVTEKGKYVELRCDPISGHTALYWYRQSLGQGPEFLIYFQGTGAADDSGLPNDRFFAVRPEGSVSTLKIQRTERGDSAVYLCASSPPGLYQETQYFGPGTRLLVL.

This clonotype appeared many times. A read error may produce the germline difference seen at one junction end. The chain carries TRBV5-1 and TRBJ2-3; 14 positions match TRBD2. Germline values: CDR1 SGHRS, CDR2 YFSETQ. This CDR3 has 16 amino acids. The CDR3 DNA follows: TGTGCCAGCAGCCCGGGACTAGCGGGGGACACAGATACGCAGTATTTT. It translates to CASSPGLAGDTDTQYF. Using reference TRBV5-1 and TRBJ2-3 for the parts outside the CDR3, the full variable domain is KAGVTQTPRYLIKTRGQQVTLSCSPISGHRSVSWYQQTPGQGLQFLFEYFSETQRNKGNFPGRFSGRQFSNSRSEMNVSTLELGDSALYLCASSPGLAGDTDTQYFGPGTRLTVL.

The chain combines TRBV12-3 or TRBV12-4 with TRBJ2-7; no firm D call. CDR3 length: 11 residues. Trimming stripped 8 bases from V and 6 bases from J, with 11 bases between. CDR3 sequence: CASATSGEQYF. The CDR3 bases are TGTGCCAGCGCAACCTCCGGCGAGCAGTACTTC.

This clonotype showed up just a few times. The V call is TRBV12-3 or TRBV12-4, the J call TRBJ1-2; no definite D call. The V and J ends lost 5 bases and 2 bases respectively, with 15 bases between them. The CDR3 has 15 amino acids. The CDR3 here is CASSPQEGLNYGYTF. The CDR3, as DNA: TGTGCCAGCAGTCCCCAGGAAGGGTTGAACTATGGCTACACCTTC.

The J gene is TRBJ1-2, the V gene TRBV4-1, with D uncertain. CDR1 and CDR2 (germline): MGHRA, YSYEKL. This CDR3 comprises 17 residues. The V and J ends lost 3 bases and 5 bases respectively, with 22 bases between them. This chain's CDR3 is CASSQGKQLRVPYGYTF. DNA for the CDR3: TGCGCCAGCAGCCAGGGCAAACAGTTACGGGTTCCGTATGGCTACACCTTC.

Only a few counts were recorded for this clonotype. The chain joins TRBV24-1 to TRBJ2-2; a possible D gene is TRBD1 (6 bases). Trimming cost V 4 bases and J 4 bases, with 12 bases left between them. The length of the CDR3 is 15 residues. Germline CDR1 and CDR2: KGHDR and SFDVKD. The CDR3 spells CATSDSHRVTGELFF. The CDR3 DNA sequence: TGTGCCACCAGTGACTCCCACAGGGTCACCGGGGAGCTGTTTTTT.

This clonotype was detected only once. The CDR3 DNA follows: TGTGCCAGCATCCCTCGCCCCGGGAAGGGGGAAAAACTGTTTTTT. Translation: CASIPRPGKGEKLFF. The chain links TRBV6-1 to TRBJ1-4, with TRBD1 as a possible D gene (5 bases). Germline-derived CDR1 and CDR2 are MNHNS and SASEGT. The V gene lost 7 bases and the J gene lost 8 bases, with 20 bases spanning the gap. The CDR3 loop spans 15 amino acids.

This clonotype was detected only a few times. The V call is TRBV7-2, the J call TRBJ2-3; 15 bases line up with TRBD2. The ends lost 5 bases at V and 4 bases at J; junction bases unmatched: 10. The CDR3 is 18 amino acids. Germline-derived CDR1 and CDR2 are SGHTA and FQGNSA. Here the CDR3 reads CASSPGLAGGRLSDTQYF. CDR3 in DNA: TGTGCCAGCAGCCCTGGACTAGCGGGGGGGCGATTGTCAGATACGCAGTATTTT.

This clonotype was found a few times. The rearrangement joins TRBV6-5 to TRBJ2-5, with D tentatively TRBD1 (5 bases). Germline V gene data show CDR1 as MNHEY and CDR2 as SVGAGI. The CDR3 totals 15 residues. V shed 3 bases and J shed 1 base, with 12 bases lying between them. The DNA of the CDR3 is TGTGCCAGCAGTTATGGGGCAGAACTCCAAGAGACCCAGTACTTC. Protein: CASSYGAELQETQYF.

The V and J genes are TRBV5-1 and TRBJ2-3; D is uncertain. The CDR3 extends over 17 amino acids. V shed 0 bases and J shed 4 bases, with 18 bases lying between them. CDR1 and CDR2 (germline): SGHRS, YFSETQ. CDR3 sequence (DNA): TGCGCCAGCAGCTTGGAGGTCCGGCTACGGAGTGCAGATACGCAGTATTTT. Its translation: CASSLEVRLRSADTQYF.

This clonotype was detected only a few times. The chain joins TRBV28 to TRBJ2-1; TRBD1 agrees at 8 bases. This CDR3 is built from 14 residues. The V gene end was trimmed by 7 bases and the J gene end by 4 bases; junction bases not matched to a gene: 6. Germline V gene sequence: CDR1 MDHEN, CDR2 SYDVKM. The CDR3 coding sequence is TGTGCCAGCACCCCAGGGGGCGGGTACAATGAGCAGTTCTTC. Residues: CASTPGGGYNEQFF.

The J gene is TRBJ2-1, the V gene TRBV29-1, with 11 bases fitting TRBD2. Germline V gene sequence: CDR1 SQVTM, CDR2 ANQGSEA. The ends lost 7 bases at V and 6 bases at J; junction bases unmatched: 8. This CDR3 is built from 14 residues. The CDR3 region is CSELAGGVFNEQFF. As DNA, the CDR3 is TGCAGCGAGTTAGCGGGGGGGGTATTCAATGAGCAGTTCTTC.

CDR3 nucleotide sequence: TGTGCCAGCAGCGTTGCAACAGGGGCGAGCTCCTACAATGAGCAGTACTTC. Its protein product is CASSVATGASSYNEQYF. V gene TRBV9 combines with J gene TRBJ2-1; 7 bases agree with TRBD1. The DNA end is a closer match to TRBJ2-7, so the J assignment may be wrong. Germline CDR1 reads SGDLS; CDR2 reads YYNGEE. The CDR3 consists of 17 residues.